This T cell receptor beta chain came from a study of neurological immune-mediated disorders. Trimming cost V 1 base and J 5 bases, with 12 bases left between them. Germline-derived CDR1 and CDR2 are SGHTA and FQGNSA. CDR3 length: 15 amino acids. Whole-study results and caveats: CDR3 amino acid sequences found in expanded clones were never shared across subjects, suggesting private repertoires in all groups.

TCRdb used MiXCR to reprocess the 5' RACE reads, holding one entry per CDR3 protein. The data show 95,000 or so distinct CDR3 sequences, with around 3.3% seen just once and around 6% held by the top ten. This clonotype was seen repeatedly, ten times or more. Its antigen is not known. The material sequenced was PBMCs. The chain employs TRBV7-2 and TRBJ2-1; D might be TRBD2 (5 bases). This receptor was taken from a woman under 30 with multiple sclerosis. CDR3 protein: CASSLELAANNEQFF. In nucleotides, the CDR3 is TGTGCCAGCAGCTTAGAGCTAGCCGCGAACAATGAGCAGTTCTTC.